This T cell receptor (beta chain) was identified in a study of beta chain features in type 1 diabetes. Study-level information: The study examined about 100,000,000 sorted cells across all samples. Study results and caveats: TCRB CDR3 length was moderately but significantly reduced in all four CD4+ subsets of Type 1 diabetes patients. Patients and controls would be equally affected if PCR favored shorter templates. Naive, central memory and Treg TCRB repertoires appeared more alike in patients than in healthy donors.

Since all of the isolated RNA was reverse transcribed, expressed TCRB transcripts were what got sequenced. TCRdb keeps only in-frame clones here, not all; method: immunoSEQ multiplex PCR. The table shows 500,000 to 650,000 clones, with around 12% occurring only once. The CDR3 totals 12 residues. Germline V lookup: CDR1 SQVTM, CDR2 ANQGSEA. Trimming stripped 4 bases from V and 2 bases from J, with 6 bases between. As to this clone: Its antigen remains unknown.

Cell sorting via CD45RO/CCR7/CD25/CD127/CD95/CD27 was performed to obtain CD4+ naive, central memory, regulatory and stem cell-like memory cells. V gene TRBV29-1 combines with J gene TRBJ1-5; no reliable D call. Sequenced sample: naive CD4+ T cells from blood. This sequence originates from a man between 25 and 39 years old with type 1 diabetes. The DNA for the CDR3 is TGCAGCGTTGGGGTAGGCAATCAGCCCCAGCATTTT. The encoded protein is CSVGVGNQPQHF. Based on the CDR3 plus reference TRBV29-1 and TRBJ1-5, the full variable domain is SAVISQKPSRDICQRGTSLTIQCQVDSQVTMMFWYRQQPGQSLTLIATANQGSEATYESGFVIDKFPISRPNLTFSTLTVSNMSPEDSSIYLCSVGVGNQPQHFGDGTRLSIL.